The sequence of this T cell receptor (beta chain) was determined in a study of monozygotic twins with inflammatory bowel disease. Study conclusions and caveats: It was observed that concordant and discordant twins did not differ in repertoire similarity, possibly given limited power. Support for any single strong IBD-associated signal or clonotype was not found. Sharing of clonotypes with others was lower in IBD patients than in healthy twins, and this was especially so with disease activity.

Incorporation of UMIs carrying a 6-nucleotide sample barcode was performed by template switching. TCRdb reprocessed the 5' RACE reads and stores each CDR3 protein as one record, lacking DNA. The table lists some 440,000 distinct CDR3 sequences. To note about this clonotype: Its specificity is unknown.

The sequencing input was blood. This TCR derives from a human donor with ulcerative colitis or Crohn's disease, or a healthy co-twin of an affected twin (not recorded which).

The CDR3 region is CSAIAGRGGTDTQYF. This chain uses TRBV20-1 with TRBJ2-3; TCRdb's D gene call, TRBD2, goes unchecked for lack of DNA. The germline V gene has CDR1 DFQATT and CDR2 SNEGSKA (reference sequence). This CDR3 contains 15 residues.